This T cell receptor beta chain originates from a study of CD8+CD57+ T cells in acquired aplastic anemia. Overall study: The study obtained an average of around 2.9 ug of DNA from sorted CD4+ and CD8+ cells. Healthy donors averaged around 10 million reads for CD4+ cells. Study-level results: Patients and controls shared 25 to 35 CD8+ CDR3 sequences, highly expressed in patients.

TCR beta VDJ and CDR3 were profiled, and genomic DNA was the template. TCRdb re-called the reads through MiXCR, storing one row per CDR3 protein. Among roughly 190,000 distinct CDR3 sequences listed, roughly half were seen once. The length of the CDR3 is 19 residues. Germline V gene sequence: CDR1 LNHDA, CDR2 SQIVND (reference sequence). V was shortened by 11 bases and J by 0 bases, with 29 bases between the two germline ends. Remarks on this clonotype: Its antigen is not identified.

The chain couples TRBV19 to TRBJ1-5; weak D call: TRBD1 (5 bases). The clonotype comes from a human donor in good health, serving as a control. Specimen: sorted CD4+, CD8+, or CD8+CD57+ T cells (not recorded which) from PBMCs. The CDR3 sequence is CAWIPFEYRQSDSNQPQHF. The CDR3 nucleotides read TGTGCCTGGATACCTTTCGAGTATCGACAGAGTGATAGCAATCAGCCCCAGCATTTT.